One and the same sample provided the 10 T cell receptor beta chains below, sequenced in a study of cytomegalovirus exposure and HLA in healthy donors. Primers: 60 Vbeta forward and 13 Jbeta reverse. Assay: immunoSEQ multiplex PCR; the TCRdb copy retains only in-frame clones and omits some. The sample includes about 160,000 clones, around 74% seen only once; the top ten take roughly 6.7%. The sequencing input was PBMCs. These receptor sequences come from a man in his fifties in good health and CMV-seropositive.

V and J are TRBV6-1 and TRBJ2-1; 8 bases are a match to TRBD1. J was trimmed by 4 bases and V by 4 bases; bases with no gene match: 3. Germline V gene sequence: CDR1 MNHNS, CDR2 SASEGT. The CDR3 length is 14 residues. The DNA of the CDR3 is TGTGCCAGCAGTGGGCAGGGGGCTTACAATGAGCAGTTCTTC. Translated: CASSGQGAYNEQFF.

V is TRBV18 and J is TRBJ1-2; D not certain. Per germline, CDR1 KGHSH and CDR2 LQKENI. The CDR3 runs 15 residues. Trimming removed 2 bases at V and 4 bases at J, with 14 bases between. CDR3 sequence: CASSPTPTESYGYTF. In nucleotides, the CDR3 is TGTGCCAGCTCACCAACTCCTACAGAAAGCTATGGCTACACCTTC.

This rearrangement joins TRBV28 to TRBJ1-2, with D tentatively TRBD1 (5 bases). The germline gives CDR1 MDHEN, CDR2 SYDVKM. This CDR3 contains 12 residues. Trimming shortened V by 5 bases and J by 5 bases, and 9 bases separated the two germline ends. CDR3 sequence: CASSADSYGYTF. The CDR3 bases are TGTGCCAGCAGTGCCGACAGTTATGGCTACACCTTC.

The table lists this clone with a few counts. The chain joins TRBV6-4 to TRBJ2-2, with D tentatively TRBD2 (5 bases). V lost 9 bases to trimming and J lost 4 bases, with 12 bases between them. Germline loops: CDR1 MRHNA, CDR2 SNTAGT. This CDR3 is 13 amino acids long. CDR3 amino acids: CASGLQSTGELFF. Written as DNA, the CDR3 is TGTGCCAGTGGACTTCAGAGCACCGGGGAGCTGTTTTTT.

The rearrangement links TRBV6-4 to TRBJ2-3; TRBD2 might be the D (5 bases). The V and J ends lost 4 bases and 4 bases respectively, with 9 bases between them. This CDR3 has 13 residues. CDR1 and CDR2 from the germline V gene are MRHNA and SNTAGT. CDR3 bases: TGTGCCAGCAGTGCCGAGGGATCAGATACGCAGTATTTT. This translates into CASSAEGSDTQYF.

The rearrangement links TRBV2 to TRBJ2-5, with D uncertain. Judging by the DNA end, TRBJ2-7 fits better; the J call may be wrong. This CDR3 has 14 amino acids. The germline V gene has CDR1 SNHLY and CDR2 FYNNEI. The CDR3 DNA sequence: TGTGCCAGCAGTGGAGGTTACTCCGGCTACGAGCAGTACTTC. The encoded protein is CASSGGYSGYEQYF.

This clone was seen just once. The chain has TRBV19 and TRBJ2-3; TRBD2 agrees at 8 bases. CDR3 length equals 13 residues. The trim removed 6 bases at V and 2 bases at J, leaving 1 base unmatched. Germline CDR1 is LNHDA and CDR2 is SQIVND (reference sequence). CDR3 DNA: TGTGCCAGTAGGACTAGCGCCACAGATACGCAGTATTTT. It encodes CASRTSATDTQYF. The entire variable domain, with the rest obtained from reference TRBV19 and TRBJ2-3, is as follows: DGGITQSPKYLFRKEGQNVTLSCEQNLNHDAMYWYRQDPGQGLRLIYYSQIVNDFQKGDIAEGYSVSREKKESFPLTVTSAQKNPTAFYLCASRTSATDTQYFGPGTRLTVL.

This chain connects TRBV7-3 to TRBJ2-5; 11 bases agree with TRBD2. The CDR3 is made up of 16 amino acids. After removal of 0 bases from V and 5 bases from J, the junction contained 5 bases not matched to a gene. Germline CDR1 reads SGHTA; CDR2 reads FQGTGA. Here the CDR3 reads CASSLTRASGRETQYF. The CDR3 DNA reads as TGTGCCAGCAGCTTAACGCGGGCTAGCGGGAGGGAGACCCAGTACTTC. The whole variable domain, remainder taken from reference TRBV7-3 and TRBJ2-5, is GAGVSQTPSNKVTEKGKYVELRCDPISGHTALYWYRQSLGQGPEFLIYFQGTGAADDSGLPNDRFFAVRPEGSVSTLKIQRTERGDSAVYLCASSLTRASGRETQYFGPGTRLLVL.

The CDR3 nucleotides read TGTGCCAGCAGCTTAATTAAAGGACAGGGCCATGGCTACACCTTC. Translated: CASSLIKGQGHGYTF. This chain links TRBV5-4 with TRBJ1-2, with 8 bases identical to TRBD1. The CDR3 has 15 residues. From germline, CDR1 is SGHNT and CDR2 YYREEE (reference sequence). Losses at the gene ends were 2 bases for V and 6 bases for J; bases not matched to a gene: 9.

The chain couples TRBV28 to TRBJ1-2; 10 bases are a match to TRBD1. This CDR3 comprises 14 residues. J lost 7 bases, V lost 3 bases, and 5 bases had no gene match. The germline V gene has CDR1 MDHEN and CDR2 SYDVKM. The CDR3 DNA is TGTGCCAGCAGTTTCCGAGGGACAGGGGTTGGCTACACCTTC. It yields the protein CASSFRGTGVGYTF.